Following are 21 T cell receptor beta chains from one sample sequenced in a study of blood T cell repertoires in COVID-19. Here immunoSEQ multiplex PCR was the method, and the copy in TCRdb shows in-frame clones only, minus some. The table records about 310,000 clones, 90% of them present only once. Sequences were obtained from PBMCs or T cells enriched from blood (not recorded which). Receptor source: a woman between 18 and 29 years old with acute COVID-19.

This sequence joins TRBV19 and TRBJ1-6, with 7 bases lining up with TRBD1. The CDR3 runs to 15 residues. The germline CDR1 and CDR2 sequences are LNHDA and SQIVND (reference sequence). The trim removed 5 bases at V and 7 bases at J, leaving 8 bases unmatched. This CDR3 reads CASSAEQGPNSPLHF. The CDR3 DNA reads TGTGCCAGTAGTGCCGAACAGGGGCCGAATTCACCCCTCCACTTT.

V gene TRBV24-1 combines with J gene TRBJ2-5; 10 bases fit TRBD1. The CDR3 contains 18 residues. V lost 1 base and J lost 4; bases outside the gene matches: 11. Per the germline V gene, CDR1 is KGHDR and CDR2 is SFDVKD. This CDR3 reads CATSDLDRDRGLRETQYF. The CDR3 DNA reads TGTGCCACCAGTGATTTAGACCGGGACAGGGGCCTAAGAGAGACCCAGTACTTC.

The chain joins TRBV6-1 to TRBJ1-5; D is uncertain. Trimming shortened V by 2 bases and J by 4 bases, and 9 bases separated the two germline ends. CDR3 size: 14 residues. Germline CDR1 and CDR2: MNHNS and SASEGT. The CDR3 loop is CASSEREGNQPQHF. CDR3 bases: TGTGCCAGCAGTGAACGTGAGGGAAATCAGCCCCAGCATTTT.

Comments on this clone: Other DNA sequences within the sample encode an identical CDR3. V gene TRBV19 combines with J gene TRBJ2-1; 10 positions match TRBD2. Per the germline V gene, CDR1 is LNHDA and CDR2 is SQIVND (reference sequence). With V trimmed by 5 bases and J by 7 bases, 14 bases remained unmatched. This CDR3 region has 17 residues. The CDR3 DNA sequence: TGTGCCAGTAGTGCGGGGCCAGCGGGAGGGCCCTGGAATGAGCAGTTCTTC. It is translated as CASSAGPAGGPWNEQFF.

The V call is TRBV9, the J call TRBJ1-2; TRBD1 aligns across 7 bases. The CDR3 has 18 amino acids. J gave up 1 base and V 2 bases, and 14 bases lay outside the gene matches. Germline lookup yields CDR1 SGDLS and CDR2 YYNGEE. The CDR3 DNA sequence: TGTGCCAGCAGCGTTTCCAGGTCAGGGGGTCCGAGTAACTATGGCTACACCTTC. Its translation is CASSVSRSGGPSNYGYTF.

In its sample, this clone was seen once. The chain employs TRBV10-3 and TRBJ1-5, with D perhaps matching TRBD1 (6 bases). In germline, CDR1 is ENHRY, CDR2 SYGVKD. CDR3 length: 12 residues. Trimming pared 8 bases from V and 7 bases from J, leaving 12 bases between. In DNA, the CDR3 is TGTGCCATCGCAGGGGAGGGACAGCCCCAGCATTTT. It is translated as CAIAGEGQPQHF.

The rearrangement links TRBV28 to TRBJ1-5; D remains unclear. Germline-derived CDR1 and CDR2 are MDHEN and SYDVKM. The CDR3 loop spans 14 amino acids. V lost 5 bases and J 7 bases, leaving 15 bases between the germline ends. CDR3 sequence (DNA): TGTGCCAGCAGTCCAGGACGGGCGGGACAGCCCCAGCATTTT. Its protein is CASSPGRAGQPQHF.

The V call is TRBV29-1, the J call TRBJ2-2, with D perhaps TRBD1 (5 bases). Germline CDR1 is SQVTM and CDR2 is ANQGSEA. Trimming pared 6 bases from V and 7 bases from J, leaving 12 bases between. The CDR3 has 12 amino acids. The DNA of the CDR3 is TGCAGCGTCTCAGGGCTTGGCGGGGAGCTGTTTTTT. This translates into CSVSGLGGELFF.

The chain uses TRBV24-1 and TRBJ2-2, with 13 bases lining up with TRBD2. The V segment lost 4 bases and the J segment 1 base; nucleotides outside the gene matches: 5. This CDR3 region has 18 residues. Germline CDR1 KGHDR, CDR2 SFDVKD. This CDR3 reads CATSDHGLAGENTGELFF. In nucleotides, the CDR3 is TGTGCCACCAGTGACCATGGACTAGCGGGAGAGAACACCGGGGAGCTGTTTTTT.

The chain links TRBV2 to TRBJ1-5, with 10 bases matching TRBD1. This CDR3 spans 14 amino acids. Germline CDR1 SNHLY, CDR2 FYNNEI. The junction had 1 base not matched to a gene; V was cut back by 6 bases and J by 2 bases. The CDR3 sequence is CASSGTGGNQPQHF. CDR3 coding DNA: TGTGCCAGCAGCGGGACAGGGGGCAATCAGCCCCAGCATTTT.

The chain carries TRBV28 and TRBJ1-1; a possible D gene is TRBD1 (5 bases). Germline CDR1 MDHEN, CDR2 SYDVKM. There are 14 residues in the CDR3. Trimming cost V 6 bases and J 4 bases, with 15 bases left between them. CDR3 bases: TGTGCCAGCAGCTCGGGGGGAATTTCCACTGAAGCTTTCTTT. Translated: CASSSGGISTEAFF.

The CDR3 nucleotides read TGTGCCAGCGCGCTTTGGACTAGCGGGAGAGACAATGAGCAGTTCTTC. This gives the protein CASALWTSGRDNEQFF. The chain recombines TRBV19 with TRBJ2-1; 13 bases are shared with TRBD2. Germline V gene sequence: CDR1 LNHDA, CDR2 SQIVND (reference sequence). This CDR3 region has 16 residues. The J segment lost 5 bases and the V segment lost 9 bases, leaving 10 bases of the junction unmatched.

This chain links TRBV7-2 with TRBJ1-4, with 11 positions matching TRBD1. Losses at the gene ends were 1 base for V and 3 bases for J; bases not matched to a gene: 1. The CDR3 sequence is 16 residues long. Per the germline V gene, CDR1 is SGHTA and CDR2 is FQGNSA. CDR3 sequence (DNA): TGTGCCAGCAGCTTAGGGGACAGGGGGGCTAATGAAAAACTGTTTTTT. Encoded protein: CASSLGDRGANEKLFF.

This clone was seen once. The CDR3 region is CASSLVSGDNYGYTF. CDR3 nucleotide sequence: TGCGCCAGCAGCTTGGTCTCGGGGGATAACTATGGCTACACCTTC. The genes are TRBV5-1 and TRBJ1-2; the D gene is possibly TRBD1 (5 bases). The CDR3 is made up of 15 amino acids. Germline V gene sequence: CDR1 SGHRS, CDR2 YFSETQ. With 0 bases removed from V and 1 base from J, the gap between germline ends came to 10 bases. The full variable domain, in which reference TRBV5-1 and TRBJ1-2 provide the parts outside the CDR3, is KAGVTQTPRYLIKTRGQQVTLSCSPISGHRSVSWYQQTPGQGLQFLFEYFSETQRNKGNFPGRFSGRQFSNSRSEMNVSTLELGDSALYLCASSLVSGDNYGYTFGSGTRLTVV.

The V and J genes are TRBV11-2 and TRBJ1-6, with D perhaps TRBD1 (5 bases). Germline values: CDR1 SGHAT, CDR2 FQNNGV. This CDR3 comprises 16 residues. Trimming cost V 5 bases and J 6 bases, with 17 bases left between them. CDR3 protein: CASSPAAPTVNSPLHF. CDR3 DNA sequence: TGTGCCAGCAGCCCTGCGGCACCGACAGTTAATTCACCCCTCCACTTT.

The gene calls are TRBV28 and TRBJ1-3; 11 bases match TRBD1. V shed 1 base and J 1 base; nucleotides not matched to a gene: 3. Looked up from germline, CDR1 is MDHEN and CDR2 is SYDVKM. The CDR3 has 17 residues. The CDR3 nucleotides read TGTGCCAGCAGTTTATACGGACAGGGGGCGTCTGGAAACACCATATATTTT. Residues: CASSLYGQGASGNTIYF.

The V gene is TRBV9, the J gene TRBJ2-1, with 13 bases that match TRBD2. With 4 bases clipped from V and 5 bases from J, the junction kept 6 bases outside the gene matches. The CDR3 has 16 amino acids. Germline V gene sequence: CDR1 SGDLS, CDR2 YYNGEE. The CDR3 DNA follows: TGTGCCAGCAGCTTTAAACTAGCGGGAGGGGACAATGAGCAGTTCTTC. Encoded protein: CASSFKLAGGDNEQFF.

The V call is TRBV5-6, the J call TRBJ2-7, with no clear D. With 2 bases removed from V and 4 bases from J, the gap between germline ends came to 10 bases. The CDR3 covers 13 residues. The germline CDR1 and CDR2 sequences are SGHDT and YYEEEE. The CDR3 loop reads CASSFQFPYEQYF. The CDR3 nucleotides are TGTGCCAGCAGCTTTCAATTTCCATACGAGCAGTACTTC. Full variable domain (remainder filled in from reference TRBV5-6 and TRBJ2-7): DAGVTQSPTHLIKTRGQQVTLRCSPKSGHDTVSWYQQALGQGPQFIFQYYEEEERQRGNFPDRFSGHQFPNYSSELNVNALLLGDSALYLCASSFQFPYEQYFGPGTRLTVT.

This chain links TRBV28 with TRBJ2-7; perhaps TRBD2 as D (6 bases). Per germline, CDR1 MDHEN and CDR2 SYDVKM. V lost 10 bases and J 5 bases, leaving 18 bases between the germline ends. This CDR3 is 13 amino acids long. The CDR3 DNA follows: TGTGCCATTACCGGGACTCTTATGAACGAGCAGTACTTC. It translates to CAITGTLMNEQYF.

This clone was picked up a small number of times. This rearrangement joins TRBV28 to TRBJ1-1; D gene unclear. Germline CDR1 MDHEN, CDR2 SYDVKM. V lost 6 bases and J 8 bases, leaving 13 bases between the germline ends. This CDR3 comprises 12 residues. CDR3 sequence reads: CASRPGEMEAFF. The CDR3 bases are TGTGCCAGCAGACCCGGGGAGATGGAAGCTTTCTTT. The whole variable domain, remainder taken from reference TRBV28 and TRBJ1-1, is DVKVTQSSRYLVKRTGEKVFLECVQDMDHENMFWYRQDPGLGLRLIYFSYDVKMKEKGDIPEGYSVSREKKERFSLILESASTNQTSMYLCASRPGEMEAFFGQGTRLTVV.

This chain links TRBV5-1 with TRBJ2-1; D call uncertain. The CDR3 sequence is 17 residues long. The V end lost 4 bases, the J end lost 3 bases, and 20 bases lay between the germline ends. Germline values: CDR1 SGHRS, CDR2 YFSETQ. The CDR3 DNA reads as TGCGCCAGCAGCCTCCTAGTATTTAGTTTCGGCTACAATGAGCAGTTCTTC. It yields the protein CASSLLVFSFGYNEQFF.